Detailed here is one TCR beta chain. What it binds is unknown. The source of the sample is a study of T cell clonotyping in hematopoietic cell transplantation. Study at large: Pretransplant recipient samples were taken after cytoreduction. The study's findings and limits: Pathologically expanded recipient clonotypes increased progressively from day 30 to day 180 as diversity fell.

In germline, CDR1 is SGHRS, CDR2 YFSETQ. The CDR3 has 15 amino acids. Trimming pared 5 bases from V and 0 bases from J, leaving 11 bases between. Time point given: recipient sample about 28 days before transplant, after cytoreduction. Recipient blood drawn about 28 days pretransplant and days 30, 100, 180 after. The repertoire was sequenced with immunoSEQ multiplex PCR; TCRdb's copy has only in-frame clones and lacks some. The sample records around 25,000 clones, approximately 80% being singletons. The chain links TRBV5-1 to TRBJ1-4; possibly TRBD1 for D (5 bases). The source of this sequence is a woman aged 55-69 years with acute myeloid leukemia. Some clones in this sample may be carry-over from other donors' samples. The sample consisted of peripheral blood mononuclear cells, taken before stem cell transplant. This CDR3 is CASRKTGTTNEKLFF. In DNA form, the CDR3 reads TGCGCCAGCAGAAAAACAGGCACAACTAATGAAAAACTGTTTTTT.